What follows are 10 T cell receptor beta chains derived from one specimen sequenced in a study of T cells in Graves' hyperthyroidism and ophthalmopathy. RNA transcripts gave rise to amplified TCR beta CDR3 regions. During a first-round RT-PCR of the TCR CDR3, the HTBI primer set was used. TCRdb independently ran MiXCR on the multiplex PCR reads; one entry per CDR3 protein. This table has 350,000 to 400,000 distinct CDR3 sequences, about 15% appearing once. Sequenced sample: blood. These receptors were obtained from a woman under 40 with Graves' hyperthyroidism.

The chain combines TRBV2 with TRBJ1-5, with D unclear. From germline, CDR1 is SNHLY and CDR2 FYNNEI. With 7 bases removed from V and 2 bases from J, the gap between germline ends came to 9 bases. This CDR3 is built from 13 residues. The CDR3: CASKERGNQPQHF. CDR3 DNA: TGTGCCAGCAAAGAGAGGGGCAATCAGCCCCAGCATTTT.

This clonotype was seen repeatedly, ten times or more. In DNA, the CDR3 is TGTGCCAGCAGCTTGAGCCTAAACACCGGGGAGCTGTTTTTT. Protein product: CASSLSLNTGELFF. The V call is TRBV11-1, the J call TRBJ2-2; no firm D call. Trimming took off 3 bases at V and 2 bases at J, with 7 bases between the two ends. Germline V lookup: CDR1 SGHAT, CDR2 FQDESV (reference sequence). The CDR3 length is 14 residues.

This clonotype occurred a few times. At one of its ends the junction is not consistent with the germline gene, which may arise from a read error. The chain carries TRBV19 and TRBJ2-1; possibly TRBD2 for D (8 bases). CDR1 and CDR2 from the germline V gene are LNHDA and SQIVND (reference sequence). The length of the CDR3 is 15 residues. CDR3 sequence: CASRGRGAPYNEQFF. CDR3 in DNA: TGTGCGAGTAGGGGGCGGGGGGCGCCATACAATGAGCAGTTCTTC. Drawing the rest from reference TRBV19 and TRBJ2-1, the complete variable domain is DGGITQSPKYLFRKEGQNVTLSCEQNLNHDAMYWYRQDPGQGLRLIYYSQIVNDFQKGDIAEGYSVSREKKESFPLTVTSAQKNPTAFYLCASRGRGAPYNEQFFGPGTRLTVL.

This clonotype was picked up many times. The DNA for the CDR3 is TGTGCCAGCAGTCTCACAGGGGTACCTTCCTACGAGCAGTACTTC. Translated, it gives CASSLTGVPSYEQYF. The chain joins TRBV28 to TRBJ2-7; the match to TRBD1 covers 7 bases. Per the germline V gene, CDR1 is MDHEN and CDR2 is SYDVKM. The CDR3 is 15 amino acids. After removal of 5 bases from V and 1 base from J, the junction contained 8 bases not matched to a gene.

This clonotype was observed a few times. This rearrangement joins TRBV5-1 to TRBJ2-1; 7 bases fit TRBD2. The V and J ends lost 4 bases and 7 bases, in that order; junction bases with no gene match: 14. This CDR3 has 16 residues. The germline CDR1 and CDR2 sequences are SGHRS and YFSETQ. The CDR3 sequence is CASSPLGAGELNEQFF. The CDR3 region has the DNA TGCGCCAGCAGCCCCTTGGGTGCGGGAGAGCTGAATGAGCAGTTCTTC.

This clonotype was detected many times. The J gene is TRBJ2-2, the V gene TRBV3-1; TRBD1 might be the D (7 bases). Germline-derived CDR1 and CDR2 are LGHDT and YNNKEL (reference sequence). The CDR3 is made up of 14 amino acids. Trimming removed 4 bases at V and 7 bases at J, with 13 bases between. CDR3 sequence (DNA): TGTGCCAGCAGCCCCAGGGGGGACGGCGGGGAGCTGTTTTTT. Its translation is CASSPRGDGGELFF.

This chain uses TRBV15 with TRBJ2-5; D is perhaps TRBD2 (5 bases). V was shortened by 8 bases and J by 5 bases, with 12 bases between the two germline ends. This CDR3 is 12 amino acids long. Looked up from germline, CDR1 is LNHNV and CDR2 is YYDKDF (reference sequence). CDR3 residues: CATPGPGETQYF. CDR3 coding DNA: TGTGCCACCCCGGGCCCGGGGGAGACCCAGTACTTC.

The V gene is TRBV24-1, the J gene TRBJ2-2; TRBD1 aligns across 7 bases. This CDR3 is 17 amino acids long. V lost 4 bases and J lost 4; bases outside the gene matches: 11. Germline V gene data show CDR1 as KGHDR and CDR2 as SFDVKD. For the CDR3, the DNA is TGTGCCACCAGTGACCCCTCTGGGGACAGTTCCACCGGGGAGCTGTTTTTT. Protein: CATSDPSGDSSTGELFF.

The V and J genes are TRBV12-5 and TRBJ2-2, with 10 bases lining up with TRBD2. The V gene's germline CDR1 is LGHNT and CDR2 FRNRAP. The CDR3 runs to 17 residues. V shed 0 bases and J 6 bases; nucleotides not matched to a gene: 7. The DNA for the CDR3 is TGTGCTAGTGGTTTGGTCGCCAGCGGGAGGGCACCCGGGGAGCTGTTTTTT. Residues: CASGLVASGRAPGELFF.

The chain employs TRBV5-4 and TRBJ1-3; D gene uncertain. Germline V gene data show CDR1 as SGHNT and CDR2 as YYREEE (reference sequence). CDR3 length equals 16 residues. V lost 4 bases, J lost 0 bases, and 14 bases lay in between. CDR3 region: CASSPQPRGSGNTIYF. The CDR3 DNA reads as TGTGCCAGCAGCCCCCAGCCTAGAGGCTCTGGAAACACCATATATTTT.